One sample yielded the 24 T cell receptor beta chains listed below, sequenced in a study of blood T cell repertoires in COVID-19. The method was immunoSEQ multiplex PCR; TCRdb's version includes in-frame clones alone and lacks a portion of them. The table includes about 340,000 clones, around 91% detected once. Sequencing was carried out using peripheral blood. These receptors were collected from a woman between 18 and 29 years old who had recovered from COVID-19.

The rearrangement links TRBV5-1 to TRBJ1-4; D may be TRBD1 (5 bases). CDR3 size: 14 residues. The V and J ends lost 5 bases and 4 bases respectively, with 12 bases between them. The germline V gene has CDR1 SGHRS and CDR2 YFSETQ. The DNA for the CDR3 is TGCGCCAGCAGGCGGACACCGGATAATGAAAAACTGTTTTTT. Amino acid sequence: CASRRTPDNEKLFF.

The CDR3 sequence: CASRGGEQFF. CDR3 nucleotide sequence: TGTGCCAGCCGGGGGGGAGAGCAGTTCTTC. The rearrangement joins TRBV7-9 to TRBJ2-1; 8 bases agree with TRBD2. The J segment lost 10 bases and the V segment lost 8 bases, leaving 1 base of the junction unmatched. Germline V CDR1 and CDR2: SEHNR, FQNEAQ (reference sequence). The CDR3 is 10 residues long.

This clone was counted between two and nine times. This rearrangement joins TRBV9 to TRBJ1-3, with TRBD1 identical over 7 bases. In germline, CDR1 is SGDLS, CDR2 YYNGEE. V lost 4 bases and J lost 4; bases outside the gene matches: 14. There are 17 residues in the CDR3. The CDR3 sequence: CASSYRDSASGGNTIYF. DNA for the CDR3: TGTGCCAGCAGCTACCGGGACAGTGCCTCGGGCGGAAACACCATATATTTT.

This rearrangement joins TRBV7-2 to TRBJ2-1; TRBD2 agrees at 8 bases. The CDR3 consists of 14 residues. V was clipped by 5 bases and J by 9 bases; unmatched bases: 9. Germline assignment: CDR1 SGHTA and CDR2 FQGNSA. The CDR3 is CASSREGRGGEQFF. In DNA form, the CDR3 reads TGTGCCAGCAGCCGGGAGGGTAGAGGCGGTGAGCAGTTCTTC. Full variable domain (missing parts from reference TRBV7-2 and TRBJ2-1): GAGVSQSPSNKVTEKGKDVELRCDPISGHTALYWYRQSLGQGLEFLIYFQGNSAPDKSGLPSDRFSAERTGGSVSTLTIQRTQQEDSAVYLCASSREGRGGEQFFGPGTRLTVL.

The chain joins TRBV21-1 to TRBJ2-2; whether TRBD2, the table's D call, matches the DNA was not checked. TRBV21-1 is a pseudogene. This CDR3 has 16 residues. The CDR3 region has the DNA TGTGCCAGCAGCAACGGGAGCGGGAGAAGTACCGGGGAGCTGTTTTTT. This encodes CASSNGSGRSTGELFF.

The chain couples TRBV14 to TRBJ2-2, with a weak D call TRBD2 (7 bases). V dropped 2 bases and J dropped 2 bases, with 18 bases sitting between them. Germline CDR1 and CDR2: SGHDN and FVKESK. This CDR3 spans 18 amino acids. CDR3 sequence (DNA): TGTGCCAGCAGCCAAAAACATGCGGGGGCGCGTAACACCGGGGAGCTGTTTTTT. Amino acid sequence: CASSQKHAGARNTGELFF.

This clone was seen only once. The V gene is TRBV9, the J gene TRBJ2-1; 11 bases map to TRBD2. Germline CDR1 and CDR2: SGDLS and YYNGEE. V was pared by 2 bases and J by 0 bases, with 10 bases of the junction left unmatched. The CDR3 is 19 residues long. The DNA of the CDR3 is TGTGCCAGCAGCGTCCGTTCTTCTAGCGGGGGGAGCTCCTACAATGAGCAGTTCTTC. This gives the protein CASSVRSSSGGSSYNEQFF.

This chain uses TRBV19 with TRBJ1-2; the D is unclear. This CDR3 has 15 residues. The V end lost 3 bases, the J end lost 2 bases, and 13 bases lay between the germline ends. The germline V gene encodes CDR1 LNHDA and CDR2 SQIVND (reference sequence). CDR3 nucleotide sequence: TGTGCCAGTAGTATTAACGTAGCTGGAAACTATGGCTACACCTTC. Its translation is CASSINVAGNYGYTF.

The chain combines TRBV4-3 with TRBJ1-5; weak D call: TRBD1 (5 bases). Germline CDR1 reads LGHNA; CDR2 reads YSLEER. The CDR3 contains 16 residues. V lost 1 base and J lost 6, with 16 bases in between. The CDR3 DNA reads TGCGCCAGCAGCCAAGTATGGAAGCAGGGCAGTCAGCCCCAGCATTTT. Protein product: CASSQVWKQGSQPQHF.

This chain uses TRBV4-3 with TRBJ1-6; a weak D match, TRBD1 (5 bases). The germline V and J ends were trimmed by 4 bases and 0 bases, with 16 bases remaining between them. Germline V gives CDR1 LGHNA, CDR2 YSLEER. The CDR3 is 18 residues long. The CDR3 reads CASSPEGFSTSYNSPLHF. CDR3 in DNA: TGCGCCAGCAGCCCGGAGGGGTTCTCAACCTCCTATAATTCACCCCTCCACTTT.

The rearrangement uses TRBV6-2 or TRBV6-3 and TRBJ2-1; tentative D call: TRBD2 (5 bases). The CDR3 is 14 amino acids. Deletions cut 5 bases from V and 9 bases from J, with 17 bases between. Germline V gene lookup returns CDR1 MNHEY and CDR2 SVGEGT. DNA for the CDR3: TGTGCCAGCAGTCGAACGACTCTAGCCTTTGAGCAGTTCTTC. Translated: CASSRTTLAFEQFF.

This chain uses TRBV4-1 with TRBJ2-3, with 10 bases identical to TRBD2. This CDR3 is 18 amino acids long. V was pared by 0 bases and J by 2 bases, with 8 bases of the junction left unmatched. From germline, CDR1 is MGHRA and CDR2 YSYEKL. CDR3 DNA sequence: TGCGCCAGCAGCCAAGAGGGCCCTAGCGGGAGATACACAGATACGCAGTATTTT. Translated: CASSQEGPSGRYTDTQYF.

This chain connects TRBV4-3 to TRBJ1-5, with D unclear. Germline-derived CDR1 and CDR2 are LGHNA and YSLEER. Trimming took off 0 bases at V and 4 bases at J, with 4 bases between the two ends. The CDR3 is made up of 13 amino acids. The CDR3 sequence is CASSQDLNQPQHF. The CDR3 DNA reads as TGCGCCAGCAGCCAAGATTTAAATCAGCCCCAGCATTTT.

J is TRBJ2-1 and V is TRBV19; 7 nucleotides line up with TRBD2. Trimming cost V 5 bases and J 6 bases; bases outside gene matches: 10. The CDR3 consists of 15 residues. CDR1 is LNHDA, CDR2 SQIVND, per germline (reference sequence). In DNA form, the CDR3 reads TGTGCCAGTAGTTTCGTGGCGGGAGACGTCAATGAGCAGTTCTTC. Amino acid sequence: CASSFVAGDVNEQFF.

This clone was seen once. V usage is TRBV5-1 and J usage is TRBJ1-2, with TRBD1 matching 9 bases. CDR3 length equals 15 residues. Trimming cost V 4 bases and J 4 bases; bases outside gene matches: 8. From germline, CDR1 is SGHRS and CDR2 YFSETQ. CDR3 region: CASSPDRGPSYGYTF. In DNA, the CDR3 is TGCGCCAGCAGCCCGGACAGGGGACCTTCCTATGGCTACACCTTC. The full variable domain, in which reference TRBV5-1 and TRBJ1-2 provide the parts outside the CDR3, is KAGVTQTPRYLIKTRGQQVTLSCSPISGHRSVSWYQQTPGQGLQFLFEYFSETQRNKGNFPGRFSGRQFSNSRSEMNVSTLELGDSALYLCASSPDRGPSYGYTFGSGTRLTVV.

The chain is built from TRBV5-1 and TRBJ2-6, with 12 bases lining up with TRBD1. Germline lookup yields CDR1 SGHRS and CDR2 YFSETQ. The trim removed 4 bases at V and 2 bases at J, leaving 10 bases unmatched. CDR3 size: 19 residues. The CDR3 bases are TGCGCCAGCAGCCCCGGGACAGGGGGCGCCGTAGCTGGGGCCAACGTCCTGACTTTC. Encoded protein: CASSPGTGGAVAGANVLTF.

This clone has just one count. The chain couples TRBV2 to TRBJ2-5; 14 bases agree with TRBD2. V dropped 8 bases and J dropped 5; count of bases not matched to a gene: 4. Germline CDR1 and CDR2: SNHLY and FYNNEI. The CDR3 runs to 14 residues. CDR3 DNA: TGTGCCAGCCACAGACTAGCGGGAGGGGAGACCCAGTACTTC. This codes for CASHRLAGGETQYF.

The chain is built from TRBV11-2 and TRBJ2-1, with 7 bases aligning to TRBD2. V lost 1 base and J lost 4; bases outside the gene matches: 13. Germline-derived CDR1 and CDR2 are SGHAT and FQNNGV. The CDR3 has 18 amino acids. CDR3 in DNA: TGTGCCAGCAGCTTAGGAGGGGTTGCGGGGAGGGTATACAATGAGCAGTTCTTC. This sequence encodes CASSLGGVAGRVYNEQFF.

The chain couples TRBV5-4 to TRBJ2-3, with a possible D match to TRBD2 (6 bases). The V gene's germline CDR1 is SGHNT and CDR2 YYREEE (reference sequence). This CDR3 spans 15 amino acids. Trimming took 3 bases from V and 0 from J, leaving 11 bases between them. CDR3 region: CASSSSAGSTDTQYF. In DNA, the CDR3 is TGTGCCAGCAGCTCCTCGGCGGGAAGCACAGATACGCAGTATTTT.

The chain uses TRBV6-5 and TRBJ2-5; no firm D call. This CDR3 is 13 amino acids long. The germline V and J ends were trimmed by 0 bases and 4 bases, with 6 bases remaining between them. Germline values: CDR1 MNHEY, CDR2 SVGAGI. This chain's CDR3 is CASSYSSGETQYF. The CDR3 DNA reads as TGTGCCAGCAGTTACTCTAGTGGAGAGACCCAGTACTTC.

The V and J genes are TRBV6-2 or TRBV6-3 and TRBJ2-3; 12 positions agree with TRBD2. V lost 4 bases to trimming and J lost 4 bases; unmatched junction nucleotides: 6. The CDR3 is 16 residues long. Germline-derived CDR1 and CDR2 are MNHEY and SVGEGT. CDR3 region: CASSSASGRGSDTQYF. The DNA of the CDR3 is TGTGCCAGCAGTTCAGCTAGCGGGAGGGGGTCAGATACGCAGTATTTT.

V usage is TRBV6-5 and J usage is TRBJ1-4, with D possibly TRBD1 on 6 matching bases. The CDR3 extends over 13 amino acids. Germline V gene lookup returns CDR1 MNHEY and CDR2 SVGAGI. V was pared by 4 bases and J by 10 bases, with 13 bases between. CDR3 DNA: TGTGCCAGCAGTTCCGGGACAAGAGGAAAACTGTTTTTT. This sequence encodes CASSSGTRGKLFF.

The J gene is TRBJ2-7, the V gene TRBV5-1; 8 bases align to TRBD1. Germline V gene data show CDR1 as SGHRS and CDR2 as YFSETQ. The CDR3 runs 14 residues. Trimming took 4 bases from V and 6 from J; bases not matched to a gene: 9. The CDR3 coding sequence is TGCGCCAGCAGCGAAGGACAGGGATGGTCCGAGCAGTACGTC. This codes for CASSEGQGWSEQYV.

A single count supports this clone. This chain joins TRBV7-6 and TRBJ2-1; 8 nucleotides line up with TRBD2. V shed 7 bases, J shed 7 bases, and the junction held 15 bases outside the gene matches. The CDR3 has 16 residues. Looked up from germline, CDR1 is SGHVS and CDR2 is FNYEAQ. The CDR3 reads CASINGTSGLGNEQFF. For the CDR3, the DNA is TGTGCCAGCATCAACGGTACTAGCGGACTGGGGAATGAGCAGTTCTTC.